The present entry profiles one T cell receptor beta chain with its context. Germline V gives CDR1 ENHRY, CDR2 SYGVKD. Trimming pared 2 bases from V and 0 bases from J, leaving 5 bases between. The CDR3 contains 15 residues. The data were taken from a study of early T cells in non-severe SARS-CoV-2 infection. Attachment of unique molecular identifiers to individual cDNA molecules was performed. TCRdb re-analysed the 5' RACE reads in MiXCR, keeping a single row per CDR3 protein. The data contain tens of thousands of distinct CDR3 sequences, 16% of them singletons. This TCR came from an adult who was a healthcare worker with PCR-confirmed SARS-CoV-2 infection or an uninfected control (not recorded which). The rearrangement links TRBV10-3 to TRBJ2-6, with D unresolved. Here the sequenced sample was whole blood, taken at baseline. The CDR3 region is CAISEGFSGANVLTF. The DNA of the CDR3 is TGTGCCATCAGTGAGGGTTTCTCTGGGGCCAACGTCCTGACTTTC.